These 30 T cell receptor beta chains came from one sample sequenced in a study of early T cells in non-severe SARS-CoV-2 infection (dated by TCRdb to the early 2020s). The library was generated by 5' RACE. The instrument given in TCRdb is NextSeq 500. TCRdb reworked the public reads: Q25 trimming with fastp, MiXCR clone assembly, productive beta chains retained. Here each entry gathers all rows of one CDR3 protein and keeps the most common genes and DNA. The sample includes fewer than 85,000 distinct CDR3 sequences, with roughly 15% observed a single time. The top ten clonotypes cover less than 5% of the sample. Sequencing was performed on whole blood, taken at baseline. The receptor source for this set is an adult who was a healthcare worker with PCR-confirmed SARS-CoV-2 infection or an uninfected control (not recorded which).

This clonotype has a count of ten or more. The rearrangement links TRBV6-2 or TRBV6-3 to TRBJ2-7; D is ambiguous. Germline V gives CDR1 MNHEY, CDR2 SVGEGT. The CDR3 length is 13 residues. V was shortened by 2 bases and J by 3 bases, with 8 bases between the two germline ends. The CDR3 nucleotides are TGTGCCAGCAGTTACGACCCATACTACGAGCAGTACTTC. Its translation: CASSYDPYYEQYF.

This clonotype was counted between two and nine times. The chain employs TRBV12-3 or TRBV12-4 and TRBJ1-4; no clear D gene. Trimming shortened V by 2 bases and J by 8 bases, and 12 bases separated the two germline ends. The CDR3 is 14 residues long. Here the CDR3 DNA reads TGTGCCAGCAGTTTACGGGCGGAAGGGGAAAAACTGTTTTTT. As protein: CASSLRAEGEKLFF.

The rearrangement links TRBV12-3 or TRBV12-4 to TRBJ2-7; 11 nucleotides agree with TRBD2. The V and J ends lost 7 bases and 1 base, in that order; junction bases with no gene match: 3. The CDR3 length is 14 residues. As DNA, the CDR3 is TGTGCCAGCACGGGGACTAGCGGTTCCTACGAGCAGTACTTC. It is translated as CASTGTSGSYEQYF.

This clonotype was seen a handful of times. V gene TRBV10-2 combines with J gene TRBJ2-5; 7 nucleotides line up with TRBD1. J lost 5 bases, V lost 6 bases, and 6 bases had no gene match. The length of the CDR3 is 13 residues. CDR1 WSHSY and CDR2 SAAADI come from the germline V gene. This CDR3 is CASRTGDIETQYF. The CDR3 region has the DNA TGCGCCAGCAGAACAGGGGATATTGAGACCCAGTACTTC.

In its sample, this clonotype was seen a few times. This chain links TRBV5-4 with TRBJ2-2, with D perhaps matching TRBD1 (6 bases). This CDR3 comprises 12 residues. Deletions cut 4 bases from V and 8 bases from J, with 9 bases between. Germline V CDR1 and CDR2: SGHNT, YYREEE (reference sequence). CDR3 loop: CASSRTVGELFF. In DNA form, the CDR3 reads TGTGCCAGCAGCAGGACAGTAGGGGAGCTGTTTTTT.

This clonotype was observed a handful of times. This chain links TRBV5-6 with TRBJ1-2; 7 bases agree with TRBD1. The V gene's germline CDR1 is SGHDT and CDR2 YYEEEE. This CDR3 has 13 amino acids. V lost 3 bases and J lost 4; bases outside the gene matches: 3. The CDR3 bases are TGTGCCAGCAGCTCCGGACAGGTCTATGGCTACACCTTC. Amino acid sequence: CASSSGQVYGYTF. Full variable domain (missing parts from reference TRBV5-6 and TRBJ1-2): DAGVTQSPTHLIKTRGQQVTLRCSPKSGHDTVSWYQQALGQGPQFIFQYYEEEERQRGNFPDRFSGHQFPNYSSELNVNALLLGDSALYLCASSSGQVYGYTFGSGTRLTVV.

The rearrangement uses TRBV25-1 and TRBJ2-5; D may correspond to TRBD1 or TRBD2 (5 bases each). From germline, CDR1 is MGHDK and CDR2 SYGVNS. V lost 2 bases to trimming and J lost 4 bases, with 14 bases between them. The CDR3 extends over 15 amino acids. The DNA for the CDR3 is TGTGCCAGCAGTGAACTTGAGGGGTCGAGAGAGACCCAGTACTTC. It translates to CASSELEGSRETQYF.

This clonotype was detected a few times. The CDR3 loop reads CSAIPREYGYTF. In DNA form, the CDR3 reads TGCAGTGCGATTCCTAGAGAGTATGGCTACACCTTC. This chain uses TRBV20-1 with TRBJ1-2, with D hard to call. This CDR3 has 12 residues. The V and J ends lost 6 bases and 5 bases respectively, with 13 bases between them. Germline-derived CDR1 and CDR2 are DFQATT and SNEGSKA (reference sequence).

The chain joins TRBV15 to TRBJ1-1; D is perhaps TRBD1 (6 bases). Germline V CDR1 and CDR2: LNHNV, YYDKDF (reference sequence). Trimming took off 3 bases at V and 5 bases at J, with 10 bases between the two ends. The CDR3 loop spans 13 amino acids. The CDR3 DNA reads TGTGCCACCAGCAGCGACAGGAGGACTGAAGCTTTCTTT. This sequence encodes CATSSDRRTEAFF.

V gene TRBV12-3 or TRBV12-4 combines with J gene TRBJ2-7, with 13 bases aligning to TRBD2. The V and J ends lost 4 bases and 6 bases, in that order; junction bases with no gene match: 9. CDR3 length: 16 residues. DNA of the CDR3: TGTGCCAGCAGTTCGGGACTAGCGGGGCCTCTATCCGAGCAGTACTTC. Translated: CASSSGLAGPLSEQYF.

The chain recombines TRBV27 with TRBJ2-1; D remains ambiguous. V was shortened by 8 bases and J by 1 base, with 18 bases between the two germline ends. This CDR3 is 16 amino acids long. The germline V gene has CDR1 MNHEY and CDR2 SMNVEV (reference sequence). The CDR3, as DNA: TGTGCCAGCCGGCTGGTCGGGCTGGGATCCTACAATGAGCAGTTCTTC. Protein: CASRLVGLGSYNEQFF.

This clonotype was seen a handful of times. This chain connects TRBV3-1 to TRBJ2-2; D remains unclear. Trimming left V 4 bases short and J 2 bases short, with 14 bases between. Germline lookup yields CDR1 LGHDT and CDR2 YNNKEL (reference sequence). The CDR3 spans 16 residues. The CDR3 protein is CASSPSWLDNTGELFF. CDR3 nucleotides: TGTGCCAGCAGCCCCTCTTGGCTAGATAACACCGGGGAGCTGTTTTTT. Variable domain in full (rest from reference TRBV3-1 and TRBJ2-2): DTAVSQTPKYLVTQMGNDKSIKCEQNLGHDTMYWYKQDSKKFLKIMFSYNNKELIINETVPNRFSPKSPDKAHLNLHINSLELGDSAVYFCASSPSWLDNTGELFFGEGSRLTVL.

There are a few counts of this clonotype. The chain combines TRBV5-4 with TRBJ2-1; 8 bases map to TRBD2. The germline V gene has CDR1 SGHNT and CDR2 YYREEE (reference sequence). Trimming removed 1 base from V and 7 bases from J; junction bases left unmatched: 7. CDR3 size: 15 residues. The CDR3 DNA sequence: TGTGCCAGCAGCTTGTCCGCAAGCGGGGGAAATGAGCAGTTCTTC. Protein sequence: CASSLSASGGNEQFF.

The rearrangement joins TRBV7-7 to TRBJ2-5; 7 bases fit TRBD2. This CDR3 comprises 15 residues. Unmatched junction bases numbered 16, after V lost 8 bases and J lost 7 bases. CDR1 and CDR2 (germline): SSHAT, FNYEAQ (reference sequence). CDR3 bases: TGTGCCAGCCGTAAGGCCGTCGGGGGAGGGGTGACCCAGTACTTC. This translates into CASRKAVGGGVTQYF.

This clonotype was counted between two and nine times. The chain couples TRBV24-1 to TRBJ1-3; possible D gene TRBD1, 5 bases. In germline, CDR1 is KGHDR, CDR2 SFDVKD. Trimming took off 4 bases at V and 4 bases at J, with 13 bases between the two ends. This CDR3 has 15 amino acids. CDR3 protein: CATSDPRVAGNTIYF. The CDR3 coding sequence is TGTGCCACCAGTGACCCCAGGGTCGCGGGAAACACCATATATTTT.

The gene calls are TRBV27 and TRBJ2-7; maybe TRBD2 (6 bases). This CDR3 spans 15 amino acids. Between the trimmed V and J ends, which lost 6 bases and 0 bases, there was a span of 15 bases. Germline V lookup: CDR1 MNHEY, CDR2 SMNVEV (reference sequence). The chain's CDR3 is CASSSAGLSSYEQYF. The CDR3 DNA reads TGTGCCAGCAGCTCAGCGGGCCTCAGCTCCTACGAGCAGTACTTC.

This clonotype has at least ten counts. V usage is TRBV12-3 or TRBV12-4 and J usage is TRBJ2-3; 8 bases map to TRBD1. The CDR3 consists of 15 residues. Unmatched junction bases numbered 5, after V lost 2 bases and J lost 4 bases. The CDR3 reads CASSLPGQDPDTQYF. The DNA of the CDR3 is TGTGCCAGCAGTTTACCGGGACAGGACCCAGATACGCAGTATTTT.

This clonotype showed up just a few times. This sequence joins TRBV20-1 and TRBJ2-5; D might be TRBD1 or TRBD2, each matching 5 bases. In germline, CDR1 is DFQATT, CDR2 SNEGSKA (reference sequence). There are 14 residues in the CDR3. V was pared by 2 bases and J by 1 base, with 11 bases between. Written as DNA, the CDR3 is TGCAGTGCTAGACCCGGGACGGTCCAAGAGACCCAGTACTTC. It codes for CSARPGTVQETQYF.

CDR3 sequence: CAWASGVSYEQYF. The CDR3 DNA sequence: TGTGCCTGGGCTAGCGGGGTCTCCTACGAGCAGTACTTC. The rearrangement joins TRBV30 to TRBJ2-7; 9 bases fit TRBD2. This CDR3 contains 13 residues. From germline, CDR1 is GTSNPN and CDR2 SVGIG (reference sequence). After removal of 5 bases from V and 0 bases from J, the junction contained 2 bases not matched to a gene.

In its sample, this clonotype was seen a few times. The rearrangement joins TRBV28 to TRBJ1-2; D call uncertain. Germline V gene sequence: CDR1 MDHEN, CDR2 SYDVKM. Trimming cost V 8 bases and J 2 bases, with 15 bases left between them. The length of the CDR3 is 14 residues. The CDR3 region is CASHRGRPNYGYTF. The CDR3 DNA follows: TGTGCCAGCCACCGAGGGAGGCCAAACTATGGCTACACCTTC.

The chain recombines TRBV4-2 with TRBJ2-7, with 9 bases matching TRBD2. CDR1 and CDR2 from the germline V gene are LGHNA and YNFKEQ. With 0 bases clipped from V and 4 bases from J, the junction kept 7 bases outside the gene matches. The CDR3 sequence is 16 residues long. The CDR3, as DNA: TGTGCCAGCAGCCAAGATCAGGCGGGAGGGCCATACGAGCAGTACTTC. Amino acids: CASSQDQAGGPYEQYF.

Only a few counts were recorded for this clonotype. The V and J genes are TRBV18 and TRBJ2-1; 12 positions agree with TRBD2. The CDR3 is made up of 16 amino acids. Trimming at V came to 3 bases and at J to 4 bases, leaving 4 bases not matched to a gene. Germline V gene sequence: CDR1 KGHSH, CDR2 LQKENI. CDR3 in DNA: TGTGCCAGCTCACCTCGGACTAGCGGGACTTACAATGAGCAGTTCTTC. Its translation is CASSPRTSGTYNEQFF.

As DNA, the CDR3 is TGCGCCAGCAGCCGGGGACTAGCGGGGGGCACCGGGGAGCTGTTTTTT. Translation: CASSRGLAGGTGELFF. The rearrangement links TRBV5-1 to TRBJ2-2; 15 bases are a match to TRBD2. Germline CDR1 and CDR2: SGHRS and YFSETQ. V shed 4 bases, J shed 4 bases, and the junction held 2 bases outside the gene matches. This CDR3 is built from 16 residues.

The chain combines TRBV6-5 with TRBJ1-1, with D tentatively TRBD1 (5 bases). Germline assignment: CDR1 MNHEY and CDR2 SVGAGI. Trimming took off 5 bases at V and 1 base at J, with 11 bases between the two ends. The CDR3 has 14 residues. DNA for the CDR3: TGTGCCAGCAGTGAAAGACAGTGGAACACTGAAGCTTTCTTT. Its protein is CASSERQWNTEAFF.

V is TRBV20-1 and J is TRBJ2-5; D call uncertain. The germline V and J ends were trimmed by 0 bases and 4 bases, with 12 bases remaining between them. Germline V CDR1 and CDR2: DFQATT, SNEGSKA (reference sequence). The CDR3 runs to 14 residues. The CDR3 sequence is CSARDLLDGETQYF. The CDR3 region has the DNA TGCAGTGCTAGAGATCTGCTCGACGGAGAGACCCAGTACTTC.

This clonotype was seen at least ten times. The V gene is TRBV7-6, the J gene TRBJ2-6; the match to TRBD2 covers 12 bases. The CDR3 covers 18 residues. Looked up from germline, CDR1 is SGHVS and CDR2 is FNYEAQ. Unmatched junction bases numbered 8, after V lost 6 bases and J lost 2 bases. CDR3 in amino acids: CASRDPSGRAAGANVLTF. The CDR3 region has the DNA TGTGCCAGCAGAGACCCTAGCGGGAGGGCCGCTGGGGCCAACGTCCTGACTTTC.

This chain links TRBV7-3 with TRBJ2-2; D unclear. V lost 0 bases and J 0 bases, leaving 8 bases between the germline ends. The CDR3 extends over 16 amino acids. Germline V gene sequence: CDR1 SGHTA, CDR2 FQGTGA. CDR3 region: CASSLTWPPNTGELFF. The CDR3, as DNA: TGTGCCAGCAGCTTAACGTGGCCGCCGAACACCGGGGAGCTGTTTTTT. Full variable domain (remainder filled in from reference TRBV7-3 and TRBJ2-2): GAGVSQTPSNKVTEKGKYVELRCDPISGHTALYWYRQSLGQGPEFLIYFQGTGAADDSGLPNDRFFAVRPEGSVSTLKIQRTERGDSAVYLCASSLTWPPNTGELFFGEGSRLTVL.

The CDR3 here is CASSLGRGRDQPQHF. The CDR3 DNA sequence: TGTGCCAGCAGTTTAGGCAGGGGGCGCGATCAGCCCCAGCATTTT. The V and J genes are TRBV12-3 or TRBV12-4 and TRBJ1-5, with 8 bases identical to TRBD1. Trimming removed 1 base from V and 5 bases from J; junction bases left unmatched: 4. The CDR3 runs 15 residues.

The sample holds a few counts of this clonotype. This chain joins TRBV9 and TRBJ2-1, with D perhaps TRBD2 (5 bases). V lost 3 bases and J lost 7, with 26 bases in between. Germline V gene data show CDR1 as SGDLS and CDR2 as YYNGEE. The CDR3 has 18 residues. CDR3 nucleotide sequence: TGTGCCAGCAGCGCCCGAATATCGGGGAGTGGGTCTACGAATGAGCAGTTCTTC. This codes for CASSARISGSGSTNEQFF.

The V and J genes are TRBV7-9 and TRBJ1-3; D is possibly TRBD1 (5 bases). Trimming took 0 bases from V and 0 from J, leaving 9 bases between them. The CDR3 is 16 amino acids. Per germline, CDR1 SEHNR and CDR2 FQNEAQ (reference sequence). The CDR3 DNA is TGTGCCAGCAGCTTAGCCCTAGGGGTCTCTGGAAACACCATATATTTT. The encoded protein is CASSLALGVSGNTIYF.